This record concerns one T cell receptor beta chain sequence. The treatment was: randomized to nivolumab then ipilimumab (arm A) or the reverse (arm B). Patients had received no earlier DNA-damaging chemotherapy. Sorted cells were live CD3+CD8+, lacking CD19 and CD56, from PBMCs. The CDR3 length is 15 residues. CDR1 SGHRS and CDR2 YFSETQ come from the germline V gene. V lost 4 bases, J lost 1 base, and 13 bases lay in between. The sample comes from a study of sequential checkpoint blockade in melanoma. About the study: First-line arms were nivolumab then ipilimumab, or the reverse, randomized 1:1. Maintenance nivolumab came after either treatment sequence.

Here immunoSEQ multiplex PCR was the method, and the copy in TCRdb shows in-frame clones only, minus some. Of fewer than 50,000 clones in the sample, more than 70% are singletons; the top ten hold under 15%. The sequenced sample was CD8+ T cells sorted from blood (inferred from file names), obtained from a patient given nivolumab and ipilimumab in sequence. The V gene is TRBV5-1, the J gene TRBJ2-3, with D possibly TRBD1 on 6 matching bases. The TCR comes from a human donor with melanoma. The CDR3 loop reads CASSQYEGGTDTQYF. CDR3 sequence (DNA): TGCGCCAGCAGCCAGTACGAGGGGGGCACAGATACGCAGTATTTT.